These T cell receptor beta chains were read from a single sample in a study of CD8+ T cells in alopecia areata. The protocol was immunoSEQ multiplex PCR, while the TCRdb copy is restricted to in-frame clones and leaves out a portion. The data show 190,000 or so clones, under 60% seen once. The material sequenced was CD8+ T cells sorted from blood, taken at week 24, from a patient treated with tofacitinib. These receptors were collected from a human donor with alopecia areata. CDR3s include the opening cysteine and the closing phenylalanine or tryptophan. The order of the fields is V gene, J gene, D gene, clone size, CDR3 DNA, CDR3 protein. D genes are given only for firm matches. Clone size is not always given. Where it is, it says once, few, many or a class for expanded clones.

v_call: TRBV9
j_call: TRBJ1-1
d_call: NA
clone_size: NA
cdr3_nt: TGTGCCAGCAGCGTAGGCAGGAGGGCTTTCTTT
cdr3_aa: CASSVGRRAFF

v_call: TRBV6-5
j_call: TRBJ2-7
d_call: TRBD2
clone_size: NA
cdr3_nt: TGTGCCAGCGCCGGGACTAGCGGAACCTACGAGCAGTACTTC
cdr3_aa: CASAGTSGTYEQYF

v_call: TRBV7-3
j_call: TRBJ1-1
d_call: TRBD1
clone_size: few
cdr3_nt: TGTGCCAGCAGCTTAAGAGGGGGCGAGACTGAAGCTTTCTTT
cdr3_aa: CASSLRGGETEAFF

v_call: TRBV7-9
j_call: TRBJ2-7
d_call: NA
clone_size: NA
cdr3_nt: TGTGCCAGCAGCCCAACACAGGGACTCTACGAGCAGTACTTC
cdr3_aa: CASSPTQGLYEQYF

v_call: TRBV27
j_call: TRBJ2-2
d_call: NA
clone_size: NA
cdr3_nt: TGTGCCAGCAGTTTATGGGCAGAAAACACCGGGGAGCTGTTTTTT
cdr3_aa: CASSLWAENTGELFF

v_call: TRBV25-1
j_call: TRBJ1-6
d_call: NA
clone_size: NA
cdr3_nt: TGTGCCAGCAGAGGACCGCTTTCCCTCCACTTT
cdr3_aa: CASRGPLSLHF

v_call: TRBV29-1
j_call: TRBJ1-1
d_call: TRBD1
clone_size: NA
cdr3_nt: TGCAGCGGCGACAGGGGCACTGAAGCTTTCTTT
cdr3_aa: CSGDRGTEAFF

v_call: TRBV27
j_call: TRBJ2-5
d_call: TRBD1
clone_size: NA
cdr3_nt: TGTGCCAGCAGTCCGTCACAGGGGCGAGAGACCCAGTACTTC
cdr3_aa: CASSPSQGRETQYF

v_call: TRBV7-9
j_call: TRBJ1-2
d_call: TRBD1
clone_size: NA
cdr3_nt: TGTGCCAGCAGCCCCGGGACAGGGGGCTCTTCTAACTATGGCTACACCTTC
cdr3_aa: CASSPGTGGSSNYGYTF

v_call: TRBV2
j_call: TRBJ2-3
d_call: NA
clone_size: NA
cdr3_nt: TGTGCCAGCAGATTTTCGAGTGCTAGCACAGATACGCAGTATTTT
cdr3_aa: CASRFSSASTDTQYF

v_call: TRBV27
j_call: TRBJ2-7
d_call: NA
clone_size: NA
cdr3_nt: TGTGCCACCTCGGGGGACGGCGACGAGCAGTACTTC
cdr3_aa: CATSGDGDEQYF

v_call: TRBV30
j_call: TRBJ2-7
d_call: NA
clone_size: NA
cdr3_nt: TGTGCCTGGAAACTATCAGGGTACGAGCAGTACTTC
cdr3_aa: CAWKLSGYEQYF

v_call: TRBV4-2
j_call: TRBJ2-3
d_call: TRBD2
clone_size: NA
cdr3_nt: TGTGCCAGCAGCCGCGGGACTAGCGAGGCCACAGATACGCAGTATTTT
cdr3_aa: CASSRGTSEATDTQYF

v_call: TRBV30
j_call: TRBJ1-1
d_call: NA
clone_size: NA
cdr3_nt: TGTGCCTGGAGTACGGTTTCGACTGAAGCTTTCTTT
cdr3_aa: CAWSTVSTEAFF

v_call: TRBV11-2
j_call: TRBJ1-3
d_call: NA
clone_size: NA
cdr3_nt: TGTGCCAGCAGCGGGCGGCAGGGAGATAGAAACACCATATATTTT
cdr3_aa: CASSGRQGDRNTIYF

v_call: TRBV15
j_call: TRBJ2-2
d_call: NA
clone_size: NA
cdr3_nt: TGTGCCACCAGCAGACGTAGGAACACCGGGGAGCTGTTTTTT
cdr3_aa: CATSRRRNTGELFF

v_call: TRBV4-1
j_call: TRBJ2-3
d_call: NA
clone_size: NA
cdr3_nt: TGCGCCAGCAGCCAAGTAGCTGATACGCAGTATTTT
cdr3_aa: CASSQVADTQYF

v_call: TRBV5-1
j_call: TRBJ2-2
d_call: NA
clone_size: few
cdr3_nt: TGCGCCAGCAACCCGACGGGGGGCGAGGAGCTGTTTTTT
cdr3_aa: CASNPTGGEELFF

v_call: TRBV25-1
j_call: TRBJ2-5
d_call: NA
clone_size: once
cdr3_nt: TGTGCCAGCAGTGTCAGAGAGACCCAGTACTTC
cdr3_aa: CASSVRETQYF

v_call: TRBV13
j_call: TRBJ2-5
d_call: NA
clone_size: NA
cdr3_nt: TGTGCCAGCAGCTTGAGAGGGGAGGAGACCCAGTACTTC
cdr3_aa: CASSLRGEETQYF

v_call: TRBV5-1
j_call: TRBJ2-2
d_call: NA
clone_size: NA
cdr3_nt: TGCGCCAGCAGCTTGAGACAGGCGAACACCGGGGAGCTGTTTTTT
cdr3_aa: CASSLRQANTGELFF

v_call: TRBV7-2
j_call: TRBJ2-7
d_call: NA
clone_size: NA
cdr3_nt: TGTGCCAGCAGCTTAAGAAATAGGAACTACGAGCAGTACTTC
cdr3_aa: CASSLRNRNYEQYF

v_call: TRBV30
j_call: TRBJ2-2
d_call: NA
clone_size: NA
cdr3_nt: TGTGCCTGGAGTATCCGTACCGGGGAGCTGTTTTTT
cdr3_aa: CAWSIRTGELFF

v_call: TRBV7-9
j_call: TRBJ1-5
d_call: NA
clone_size: NA
cdr3_nt: TGTGCCAGCAGCTCAGGAAAGAGCAATCAGCCCCAGCATTTT
cdr3_aa: CASSSGKSNQPQHF

v_call: TRBV13
j_call: TRBJ1-5
d_call: TRBD1
clone_size: NA
cdr3_nt: TGTGCCAGCAGCTCTGGGACAGGGGTTAAGGGTCAGCCCCAGCATTTT
cdr3_aa: CASSSGTGVKGQPQHF

v_call: TRBV4-2
j_call: TRBJ2-5
d_call: NA
clone_size: NA
cdr3_nt: TGTGCCAGCAGCCAAGATCCAGGGGCCCAAGAGACCCAGTACTTC
cdr3_aa: CASSQDPGAQETQYF

v_call: TRBV2
j_call: TRBJ2-7
d_call: NA
clone_size: NA
cdr3_nt: TGTGCCAGCAGTGAACTCGGGGGTGGAGGATACGAGCAGTACTTC
cdr3_aa: CASSELGGGGYEQYF

v_call: TRBV5-6
j_call: TRBJ1-1
d_call: NA
clone_size: few
cdr3_nt: TGTGCCAGCAGCCTCGCCGGCAGAGCTTTCTTT
cdr3_aa: CASSLAGRAFF

v_call: TRBV7-8
j_call: TRBJ1-1
d_call: TRBD1
clone_size: few
cdr3_nt: TGTGCCAGCAGCTTAGGACCAGGGGGCCAGCGGACTGAAGCTTTCTTT
cdr3_aa: CASSLGPGGQRTEAFF

v_call: TRBV27
j_call: TRBJ2-3
d_call: TRBD1
clone_size: once
cdr3_nt: TGTGCCAGCAGCTCCGGGACAGGGATTGCAGATACGCAGTATTTT
cdr3_aa: CASSSGTGIADTQYF

v_call: TRBV4-1
j_call: TRBJ2-1
d_call: TRBD2
clone_size: NA
cdr3_nt: TGCGCCAGCACCCTTGGGGGGGTATCGGGAGATGAGCAGTTCTTC
cdr3_aa: CASTLGGVSGDEQFF

v_call: TRBV5-6
j_call: TRBJ1-1
d_call: NA
clone_size: once
cdr3_nt: TGTGCCAGCAGCTTCGGCAGGATGAACACTGAAGCTTTCTTT
cdr3_aa: CASSFGRMNTEAFF

v_call: TRBV2
j_call: TRBJ1-2
d_call: TRBD1
clone_size: NA
cdr3_nt: TGTGCCAGCAAAAAACCGGGACAGGGAACCTATGGCTACACCTTC
cdr3_aa: CASKKPGQGTYGYTF

v_call: TRBV7-2
j_call: TRBJ2-7
d_call: TRBD2
clone_size: NA
cdr3_nt: TGTGCCAGCAGCTTAGAGGGACTACCGCCGGAGCAGTACTTC
cdr3_aa: CASSLEGLPPEQYF

v_call: TRBV4-1
j_call: TRBJ2-3
d_call: NA
clone_size: NA
cdr3_nt: TGCGCCAGCACTCAACGGACAGCGGCAGATACGCAGTATTTT
cdr3_aa: CASTQRTAADTQYF

v_call: TRBV27
j_call: TRBJ2-2
d_call: NA
clone_size: few
cdr3_nt: TGTGCCAGCAGTTGGTCGGGGCGGGAGCTGTTTTTT
cdr3_aa: CASSWSGRELFF

v_call: TRBV2
j_call: TRBJ2-4
d_call: NA
clone_size: NA
cdr3_nt: TGTGCCAGCGGATGGACGCTAGCCAAAAACATTCAGTACTTC
cdr3_aa: CASGWTLAKNIQYF

v_call: TRBV12-5
j_call: TRBJ2-5
d_call: NA
clone_size: NA
cdr3_nt: TGTGCTAGCCAAGGCGAGACCCAGTACTTC
cdr3_aa: CASQGETQYF

v_call: TRBV27
j_call: TRBJ1-1
d_call: NA
clone_size: NA
cdr3_nt: TGTGCCAGCAGTTTCGGGGGGCGGCACACTGAAGCTTTCTTT
cdr3_aa: CASSFGGRHTEAFF

v_call: TRBV29-1
j_call: TRBJ1-1
d_call: TRBD1
clone_size: once
cdr3_nt: TGCAGCGTTAGACAGGGGGCAACTAACACTGAAGCTTTCTTT
cdr3_aa: CSVRQGATNTEAFF

v_call: TRBV29-1
j_call: TRBJ2-6
d_call: NA
clone_size: few
cdr3_nt: TGCAGCGTTGTGTTGTATGGGGCCAACGTCCTGACTTTC
cdr3_aa: CSVVLYGANVLTF

v_call: TRBV4-1
j_call: TRBJ2-1
d_call: NA
clone_size: NA
cdr3_nt: TGCGCCAGCAGCCAAAGTTTGAGCTCCTACAATGAGCAGTTCTTC
cdr3_aa: CASSQSLSSYNEQFF

v_call: TRBV6-5
j_call: TRBJ2-5
d_call: NA
clone_size: NA
cdr3_nt: TGTGCCAGCAAGGGGGAATTCAGCCAAGAGACCCAGTACTTC
cdr3_aa: CASKGEFSQETQYF

v_call: TRBV9
j_call: TRBJ2-7
d_call: NA
clone_size: NA
cdr3_nt: TGTGCCAGCAGCGTAGCAGGACAGAACTACGAGCAGTACTTC
cdr3_aa: CASSVAGQNYEQYF

v_call: TRBV19
j_call: TRBJ2-7
d_call: TRBD1
clone_size: NA
cdr3_nt: TGTGCCAGTAGTGGGACAGTTGGGGCCTACGAGCAGTACTTC
cdr3_aa: CASSGTVGAYEQYF